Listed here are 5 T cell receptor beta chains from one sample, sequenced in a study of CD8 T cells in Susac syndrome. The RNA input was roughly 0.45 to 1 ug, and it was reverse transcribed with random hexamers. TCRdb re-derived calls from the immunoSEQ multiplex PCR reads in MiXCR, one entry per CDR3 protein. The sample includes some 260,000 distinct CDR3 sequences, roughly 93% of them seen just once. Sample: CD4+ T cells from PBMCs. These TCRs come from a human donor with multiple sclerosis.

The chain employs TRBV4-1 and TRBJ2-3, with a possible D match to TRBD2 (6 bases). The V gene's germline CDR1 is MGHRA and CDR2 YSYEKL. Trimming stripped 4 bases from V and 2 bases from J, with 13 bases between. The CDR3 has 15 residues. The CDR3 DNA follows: TGCGCCAGCAGCCGGGTGGCGGGGACCACAGATACGCAGTATTTT. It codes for CASSRVAGTTDTQYF.

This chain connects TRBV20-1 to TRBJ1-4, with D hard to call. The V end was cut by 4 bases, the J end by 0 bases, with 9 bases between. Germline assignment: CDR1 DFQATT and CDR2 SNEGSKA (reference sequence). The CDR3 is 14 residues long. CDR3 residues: CSATPPPTNEKLFF. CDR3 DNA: TGCAGTGCTACTCCACCCCCAACTAATGAAAAACTGTTTTTT.

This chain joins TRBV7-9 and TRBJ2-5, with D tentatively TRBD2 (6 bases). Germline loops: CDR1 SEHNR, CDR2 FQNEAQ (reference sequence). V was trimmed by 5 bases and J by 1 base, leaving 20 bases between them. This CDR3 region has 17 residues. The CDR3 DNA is TGTGCCAGCAGCGTCCCGGCGGGAAGACGGGCCCAAGAGACCCAGTACTTC. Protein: CASSVPAGRRAQETQYF.

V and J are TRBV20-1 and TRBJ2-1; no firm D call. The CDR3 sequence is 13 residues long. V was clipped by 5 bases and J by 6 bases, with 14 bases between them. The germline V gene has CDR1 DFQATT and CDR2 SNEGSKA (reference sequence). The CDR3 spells CSAEPPAGNEQFF. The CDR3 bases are TGCAGTGCTGAACCCCCGGCTGGCAATGAGCAGTTCTTC.

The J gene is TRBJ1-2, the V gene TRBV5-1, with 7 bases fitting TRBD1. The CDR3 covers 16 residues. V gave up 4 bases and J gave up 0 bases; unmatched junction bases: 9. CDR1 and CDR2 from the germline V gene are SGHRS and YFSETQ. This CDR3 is CASSKGTDLANYGYTF. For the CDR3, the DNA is TGCGCCAGCAGCAAGGGGACAGACTTAGCTAACTATGGCTACACCTTC.